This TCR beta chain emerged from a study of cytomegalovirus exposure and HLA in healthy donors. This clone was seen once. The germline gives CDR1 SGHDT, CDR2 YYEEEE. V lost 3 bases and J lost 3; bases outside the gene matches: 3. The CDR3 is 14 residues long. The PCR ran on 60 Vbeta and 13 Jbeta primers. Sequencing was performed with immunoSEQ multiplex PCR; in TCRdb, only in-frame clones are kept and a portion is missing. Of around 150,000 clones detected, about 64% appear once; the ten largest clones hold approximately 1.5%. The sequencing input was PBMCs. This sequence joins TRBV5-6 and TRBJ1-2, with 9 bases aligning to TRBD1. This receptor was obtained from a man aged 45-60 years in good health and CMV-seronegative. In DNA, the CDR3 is TGTGCCAGCAGCTCCCGGGACAGGGACTATGGCTACACCTTC. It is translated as CASSSRDRDYGYTF.